The 32 T cell receptor beta chains given below trace back to one sample, sequenced in a study of T cells in localized non-small cell lung cancer. The table came from immunoSEQ multiplex PCR; TCRdb's copy has only in-frame clones and leaves some out. This sample carries roughly 48,000 clones, 77% of them seen once, and the ten largest clones take around 16%. The input for sequencing was peripheral blood, taken before any cancer treatment. These receptors originate from a man between 40 and 70 years old with stage I squamous cell lung carcinoma.

The V gene is TRBV6-5, the J gene TRBJ2-7; D gene ambiguous. The CDR3 has 11 amino acids. The germline V gene encodes CDR1 MNHEY and CDR2 SVGAGI. V gave up 10 bases and J gave up 7 bases, with 14 bases separating them. CDR3 bases: TGTGCCACCCAAGTCAACGCAGAGCAGTACTTC. Encoded protein: CATQVNAEQYF.

This rearrangement joins TRBV14 to TRBJ1-2; no clear D. This CDR3 has 13 amino acids. With 3 bases removed from V and 0 bases from J, the gap between germline ends came to 5 bases. Germline CDR1 is SGHDN and CDR2 is FVKESK. CDR3 loop: CASSHVPNYGYTF. In nucleotides, the CDR3 is TGTGCCAGCAGCCACGTTCCTAACTATGGCTACACCTTC.

The chain couples TRBV18 to TRBJ2-2, with D tentatively TRBD2 (5 bases). With 4 bases removed from V and 4 bases from J, the gap between germline ends came to 13 bases. The CDR3 is 15 amino acids. The V gene's germline CDR1 is KGHSH and CDR2 LQKENI. The CDR3, as DNA: TGTGCCAGCTCACTGCGTGGCGCGGGCACCGGGGAGCTGTTTTTT. Encoded protein: CASSLRGAGTGELFF.

The chain links TRBV5-1 to TRBJ1-2; perhaps TRBD1 as D (5 bases). In germline, CDR1 is SGHRS, CDR2 YFSETQ. This CDR3 comprises 12 residues. V was cut by 3 bases and J by 6 bases, with 9 bases left in between. The CDR3 DNA follows: TGCGCCAGCAGCTGGGAGGGGAATGGCTACACCTTC. This encodes CASSWEGNGYTF.

The V call is TRBV6-5, the J call TRBJ2-1; 9 nucleotides match TRBD2. The V and J ends lost 7 bases and 6 bases, in that order; junction bases with no gene match: 10. Germline-derived CDR1 and CDR2 are MNHEY and SVGAGI. The CDR3 has 15 residues. The CDR3 region has the DNA TGTGCCAGCACGCGAGCGGGGGGAGGGAGCAATGAGCAGTTCTTC. Encoded protein: CASTRAGGGSNEQFF.

The CDR3 here is CAWSPPPVGTQYF. CDR3 sequence (DNA): TGTGCCTGGAGCCCACCTCCGGTTGGGACCCAGTACTTC. The rearrangement joins TRBV30 to TRBJ2-5; unclear D gene. With 3 bases removed from V and 7 bases from J, the gap between germline ends came to 15 bases. The CDR3 consists of 13 residues. Germline-derived CDR1 and CDR2 are GTSNPN and SVGIG (reference sequence).

This clone was counted a single time. V is TRBV4-1 and J is TRBJ2-7; D possibly corresponds to TRBD2 (6 bases). The CDR3 has 13 residues. Trimming took off 6 bases at V and 5 bases at J, with 14 bases between the two ends. The germline V gene has CDR1 MGHRA and CDR2 YSYEKL. CDR3: CASRRPGEDEQYF. DNA for the CDR3: TGCGCCAGCAGACGACCTGGGGAGGACGAGCAGTACTTC.

The chain carries TRBV6-5 and TRBJ1-5; 11 positions agree with TRBD1. Germline V lookup: CDR1 MNHEY, CDR2 SVGAGI. The CDR3 sequence is 15 residues long. The J segment lost 6 bases and the V segment lost 4 bases, leaving 5 bases of the junction unmatched. The DNA of the CDR3 is TGTGCCAGCAGTTCTGGGACAGGGGGTAGTCAGCCCCAGCATTTT. Its protein product is CASSSGTGGSQPQHF.

V is TRBV6-5 and J is TRBJ2-7; D is uncertain. This CDR3 contains 15 residues. Germline CDR1 and CDR2: MNHEY and SVGAGI. V lost 1 base and J 1 base, leaving 11 bases between the germline ends. CDR3 nucleotide sequence: TGTGCCAGCAGTTACTATCCCCCCCGTTCCTACGAGCAGTACTTC. Amino acids: CASSYYPPRSYEQYF.

The V gene is TRBV5-5, the J gene TRBJ1-2; unclear D gene. V was cut by 6 bases and J by 6 bases, with 12 bases left in between. Germline V gene data show CDR1 as SGHKS and CDR2 as YYEKEE (reference sequence). The CDR3 totals 12 residues. CDR3 sequence reads: CASTLLLDGYTF. CDR3 nucleotides: TGTGCCAGCACCCTGCTATTGGATGGCTACACCTTC.

This sequence joins TRBV30 and TRBJ2-7, with D perhaps matching TRBD1 (6 bases). The CDR3 totals 13 residues. The germline V gene has CDR1 GTSNPN and CDR2 SVGIG (reference sequence). Trimming removed 2 bases at V and 4 bases at J, with 12 bases between. The CDR3 coding sequence is TGTGCCTGGAGTACTGGCAGGGGTTACGAGCAGTACTTC. Its translation is CAWSTGRGYEQYF. Using reference TRBV30 and TRBJ2-7 for the parts outside the CDR3, the full variable domain is SQTIHQWPATLVQPVGSPLSLECTVEGTSNPNLYWYRQAAGRGLQLLFYSVGIGQISSEVPQNLSASRPQDRQFILSSKKLLLSDSGFYLCAWSTGRGYEQYFGPGTRLTVT.

CDR3 protein: CASRFTGGTGGEQYF. In DNA form, the CDR3 reads TGTGCCAGCCGCTTCACCGGGGGCACTGGGGGCGAGCAGTACTTC. The gene calls are TRBV6-5 and TRBJ2-7; D might be TRBD1 or TRBD2, each matching 6 bases. The CDR3 sequence is 15 residues long. Germline lookup yields CDR1 MNHEY and CDR2 SVGAGI. V was trimmed by 8 bases and J by 6 bases, leaving 23 bases between them.

The V gene is TRBV9, the J gene TRBJ2-2; perhaps TRBD2 as D (5 bases). The V end lost 3 bases, the J end lost 6 bases, and 12 bases lay between the germline ends. This CDR3 spans 14 amino acids. Germline V lookup: CDR1 SGDLS, CDR2 YYNGEE. The CDR3 loop is CASSASSEAGELFF. CDR3 nucleotide sequence: TGTGCCAGCAGCGCCTCGTCGGAGGCCGGGGAGCTGTTTTTT.

This clone was counted a single time. The rearrangement uses TRBV7-9 and TRBJ1-3, with D unresolved. This CDR3 has 13 amino acids. The germline V gene has CDR1 SEHNR and CDR2 FQNEAQ (reference sequence). The ends were cut back, 1 base at V and 4 bases at J, with 5 bases in the middle. This chain's CDR3 is CASSLERGNTIYF. CDR3 sequence (DNA): TGTGCCAGCAGCTTAGAAAGGGGAAACACCATATATTTT. The whole variable domain, remainder taken from reference TRBV7-9 and TRBJ1-3, is DTGVSQNPRHKITKRGQNVTFRCDPISEHNRLYWYRQTLGQGPEFLTYFQNEAQLEKSRLLSDRFSAERPKGSFSTLEIQRTEQGDSAMYLCASSLERGNTIYFGEGSWLTVV.

This clone showed up just a few times. The chain employs TRBV18 and TRBJ1-5, with TRBD1 as a possible D gene (6 bases). Germline lookup yields CDR1 KGHSH and CDR2 LQKENI. The V end was cut by 2 bases, the J end by 5 bases, with 16 bases between. This CDR3 has 16 residues. The CDR3 DNA sequence: TGTGCCAGCTCACCAAGGGGGGCCGGCGGGGATCAGCCCCAGCATTTT. This gives the protein CASSPRGAGGDQPQHF.

V usage is TRBV7-2 and J usage is TRBJ2-4; D is uncertain. Germline V gene lookup returns CDR1 SGHTA and CDR2 FQGNSA. The CDR3 extends over 15 amino acids. V was shortened by 3 bases and J by 5 bases, with 14 bases between the two germline ends. This CDR3 is CASSFGWNPENIQYF. CDR3 bases: TGTGCCAGCAGCTTCGGCTGGAATCCAGAAAACATTCAGTACTTC. Complete variable domain (other parts from reference TRBV7-2 and TRBJ2-4): GAGVSQSPSNKVTEKGKDVELRCDPISGHTALYWYRQSLGQGLEFLIYFQGNSAPDKSGLPSDRFSAERTGGSVSTLTIQRTQQEDSAVYLCASSFGWNPENIQYFGAGTRLSVL.

The V and J genes are TRBV4-1 and TRBJ2-3, with a weak D call TRBD1 (6 bases). The length of the CDR3 is 16 residues. Trimming pared 0 bases from V and 8 bases from J, leaving 18 bases between. The germline V gene has CDR1 MGHRA and CDR2 YSYEKL. The CDR3 bases are TGCGCCAGCAGCCAAGAGGACAGACCCCTAATGGGTACGCAGTATTTT. Its translation is CASSQEDRPLMGTQYF.

The genes are TRBV29-1 and TRBJ1-2; TRBD1 is a possible D gene (5 bases). The CDR3 is made up of 14 amino acids. Germline V lookup: CDR1 SQVTM, CDR2 ANQGSEA. V lost 2 bases to trimming and J lost 2 bases, with 12 bases between them. CDR3 in amino acids: CSVERPGRNYGYTF. In DNA, the CDR3 is TGCAGCGTTGAAAGGCCGGGACGGAACTATGGCTACACCTTC. Full variable domain (remainder filled in from reference TRBV29-1 and TRBJ1-2): SAVISQKPSRDICQRGTSLTIQCQVDSQVTMMFWYRQQPGQSLTLIATANQGSEATYESGFVIDKFPISRPNLTFSTLTVSNMSPEDSSIYLCSVERPGRNYGYTFGSGTRLTVV.

V usage is TRBV5-6 and J usage is TRBJ1-2; D may be TRBD1 (6 bases). V lost 6 bases, J lost 3 bases, and 12 bases lay in between. From germline, CDR1 is SGHDT and CDR2 YYEEEE. CDR3 length equals 13 residues. The CDR3 reads CASTRNRDYGYTF. The CDR3 coding sequence is TGTGCCAGCACCCGAAACAGGGACTATGGCTACACCTTC.

The V call is TRBV6-5, the J call TRBJ2-1; no clear D. Trimming removed 6 bases at V and 8 bases at J, with 14 bases between. Germline CDR1 reads MNHEY; CDR2 reads SVGAGI. The CDR3 is made up of 13 amino acids. DNA of the CDR3: TGTGCCAGCAGCCATAGGGCATGGCATGAGCAGTTCTTC. It codes for CASSHRAWHEQFF.

To note about this clone: Sequence at one end of the junction differs from germline and may be a read error. V and J are TRBV7-2 and TRBJ1-1, with D possibly TRBD1 on 5 matching bases. The CDR3 loop spans 12 amino acids. Germline V CDR1 and CDR2: SGHTA, FQGNSA. CDR3 region: CASSATRGRAFF. The CDR3 nucleotides read TGTGCCAGCAGCGCCACAAGGGGCCGGGCCTTTTTT.

This clone showed up just a few times. V gene TRBV29-1 combines with J gene TRBJ2-7, with TRBD2 matching over 10 bases. The V and J ends lost 6 bases and 3 bases, in that order; junction bases with no gene match: 11. From germline, CDR1 is SQVTM and CDR2 ANQGSEA. This CDR3 comprises 15 residues. As DNA, the CDR3 is TGCAGCGTCTTGAAACTAGCGGGGAGCGACTACGAGCAGTACTTC. It codes for CSVLKLAGSDYEQYF.

The J gene is TRBJ2-7, the V gene TRBV5-4; D not resolved. The V end was cut by 0 bases, the J end by 3 bases, with 7 bases between. CDR1 and CDR2 from the germline V gene are SGHNT and YYREEE (reference sequence). The CDR3 has 13 amino acids. The CDR3 region is CASSLDPRYEQYF. The CDR3 DNA is TGTGCCAGCAGCTTGGATCCCCGCTACGAGCAGTACTTC.

The chain is built from TRBV19 and TRBJ1-1; 10 nucleotides agree with TRBD1. The CDR3 is 15 amino acids. After removal of 4 bases from V and 4 bases from J, the junction contained 6 bases not matched to a gene. CDR1 is LNHDA and CDR2 is SQIVND in the germline V gene (reference sequence). The CDR3 DNA is TGTGCCAGTAGTACCTTCGGGACAGGGGCCACTGAAGCTTTCTTT. This sequence encodes CASSTFGTGATEAFF.

This clone was counted between two and nine times. The rearrangement links TRBV5-5 to TRBJ2-7, with D perhaps matching TRBD2 (5 bases). The CDR3 is 15 residues long. Trimming removed 2 bases at V and 3 bases at J, with 15 bases between. Germline V lookup: CDR1 SGHKS, CDR2 YYEKEE (reference sequence). CDR3 DNA: TGTGCCAGCAGCTTTTATTCCGGCGGGTTCTACGAGCAGTACTTC. Translation: CASSFYSGGFYEQYF.

This clone was counted a few times. The rearrangement joins TRBV7-3 to TRBJ2-3, with no clear D. There are 14 residues in the CDR3. Germline assignment: CDR1 SGHTA and CDR2 FQGTGA. The V end lost 0 bases, the J end lost 0 bases, and 4 bases lay between the germline ends. The CDR3 DNA reads TGTGCCAGCAGCTTAACGGGCAGCACAGATACGCAGTATTTT. Translating it yields CASSLTGSTDTQYF.

The chain combines TRBV6-5 with TRBJ1-1; D is possibly TRBD1 (6 bases). CDR3 length: 14 amino acids. The V and J ends lost 6 bases and 11 bases respectively, with 22 bases between them. CDR1 and CDR2 (germline): MNHEY, SVGAGI. CDR3 residues: CASRSGTTGSVAFF. CDR3 in DNA: TGTGCCAGCAGGTCGGGGACAACCGGGTCCGTCGCTTTCTTT.

This chain links TRBV29-1 with TRBJ1-4, with 7 bases identical to TRBD1. Germline V CDR1 and CDR2: SQVTM, ANQGSEA. Unmatched junction bases numbered 11, after V lost 6 bases and J lost 4 bases. The CDR3 runs 15 residues. CDR3 sequence reads: CSVADRVGVNEKLFF. CDR3 DNA sequence: TGCAGCGTCGCCGACAGGGTTGGAGTTAATGAAAAACTGTTTTTT.

V gene TRBV7-9 combines with J gene TRBJ2-7, with D unresolved. The germline V gene encodes CDR1 SEHNR and CDR2 FQNEAQ (reference sequence). This CDR3 spans 12 amino acids. Trimming took off 3 bases at V and 4 bases at J, with 7 bases between the two ends. CDR3 nucleotide sequence: TGTGCCAGCAGCTTTCGGGCTTACGAGCAGTACTTC. Translation: CASSFRAYEQYF.

This clone was seen a few times. The chain carries TRBV4-3 and TRBJ1-3; D remains ambiguous. The CDR3 length is 14 residues. The V and J ends lost 1 base and 1 base respectively, with 5 bases between them. Germline lookup yields CDR1 LGHNA and CDR2 YSLEER. The CDR3 spells CASSQGASGNTIYF. The CDR3 DNA sequence: TGCGCCAGCAGCCAAGGGGCTTCTGGAAACACCATATATTTT.

This chain uses TRBV5-1 with TRBJ2-2; TRBD1 aligns across 8 bases. The length of the CDR3 is 16 residues. V was clipped by 3 bases and J by 7 bases; unmatched bases: 11. Germline V gene lookup returns CDR1 SGHRS and CDR2 YFSETQ. CDR3 coding DNA: TGCGCCAGCAGCTCCCCCACAGGGGGACGGGGCGGGGAGCTGTTTTTT. Translation gives CASSSPTGGRGGELFF. The full variable domain, its missing parts supplied by reference TRBV5-1 and TRBJ2-2, is KAGVTQTPRYLIKTRGQQVTLSCSPISGHRSVSWYQQTPGQGLQFLFEYFSETQRNKGNFPGRFSGRQFSNSRSEMNVSTLELGDSALYLCASSSPTGGRGGELFFGEGSRLTVL.

The DNA of the CDR3 is TGCAGCGTTGAGAAACAGTTGAACACCGGGGAGCTGTTTTTT. It codes for CSVEKQLNTGELFF. This sequence joins TRBV29-1 and TRBJ2-2; no clear D. The V and J ends lost 3 bases and 1 base respectively, with 9 bases between them. The V gene's germline CDR1 is SQVTM and CDR2 ANQGSEA. The CDR3 has 14 amino acids.